Shown below are 29 T cell receptor beta chains from a single sample sequenced in a study of blood T cells in healthy people across ages. Sample-barcoded 5' priming and a J-beta primer mix drove a second PCR of about 7 to 12 cycles. TCRdb re-derived calls from the 5' RACE reads in MiXCR, one entry per CDR3 protein. The data show approximately 810,000 distinct CDR3 sequences, around 28% seen once. Material for sequencing was blood. The receptors stem from a woman of 80 years or more in good health.

J is TRBJ1-6 and V is TRBV5-1; D unclear. Trimming stripped 4 bases from V and 5 bases from J, with 13 bases between. The CDR3 contains 15 residues. Germline assignment: CDR1 SGHRS and CDR2 YFSETQ. CDR3: CASSEDRIDNSPLHF. CDR3 DNA: TGCGCCAGCAGCGAAGACCGGATAGATAATTCACCCCTCCACTTT.

This clonotype was detected many times. Here the CDR3 reads CASSGTPQETQYF. The CDR3 coding sequence is TGTGCCAGCTCAGGGACCCCGCAAGAGACCCAGTACTTC. This chain links TRBV6-1 with TRBJ2-5; D could derive from TRBD1 or TRBD2 (5 bases each). CDR3 length equals 13 residues. Trimming shortened V by 8 bases and J by 2 bases, and 12 bases separated the two germline ends. The germline V gene encodes CDR1 MNHNS and CDR2 SASEGT.

This clonotype came up many times. The chain couples TRBV6-5 to TRBJ1-5, with 7 bases fitting TRBD1. The CDR3 is made up of 16 amino acids. Looked up from germline, CDR1 is MNHEY and CDR2 is SVGAGI. The V segment lost 0 bases and the J segment 2 bases; nucleotides outside the gene matches: 4. CDR3 residues: CASSYSRQGGNQPQHF. The DNA for the CDR3 is TGTGCCAGCAGTTACTCGAGACAGGGAGGCAATCAGCCCCAGCATTTT.

Note on this clonotype: A much larger clone lies one base from this, so it may be a read error. The rearrangement uses TRBV4-1 and TRBJ2-7; D gene uncertain. The CDR3 length is 13 residues. Germline V gene data show CDR1 as MGHRA and CDR2 as YSYEKL. V shed 1 base and J shed 10 bases, with 14 bases lying between them. The CDR3 DNA is TGCGCCAGCAGCCAAGTGCATGAGGAGTCCCAGTACTTC. It yields the protein CASSQVHEESQYF.

This clonotype was seen once. The genes are TRBV29-1 and TRBJ2-5, with D unresolved. The CDR3 has 12 residues. Germline assignment: CDR1 SQVTM and CDR2 ANQGSEA. The ends were cut back, 4 bases at V and 0 bases at J, with 6 bases in the middle. The CDR3 protein is CSVVGDQETQYF. The CDR3 DNA is TGCAGCGTTGTTGGAGACCAAGAGACCCAGTACTTC.

This clonotype was seen only a few times. The chain couples TRBV6-1 to TRBJ1-5; D possibly corresponds to TRBD1 (5 bases). The CDR3 length is 17 residues. From germline, CDR1 is MNHNS and CDR2 SASEGT. The V and J ends lost 5 bases and 5 bases respectively, with 22 bases between them. The CDR3 coding sequence is TGTGCCAGCAGTCCCCCTCCCGGGAAGGGGATGTATCAGCCCCAGCATTTT. Its translation is CASSPPPGKGMYQPQHF.

At least ten counts were recorded for this clonotype. This rearrangement joins TRBV12-3 or TRBV12-4 to TRBJ2-1; tentatively, D is TRBD1 (5 bases). The CDR3 is 15 amino acids. The V end lost 4 bases, the J end lost 0 bases, and 10 bases lay between the germline ends. The CDR3: CASSSGQVSYNEQFF. CDR3 sequence (DNA): TGTGCCAGCAGTTCAGGACAAGTCTCCTACAATGAGCAGTTCTTC.

This clonotype occurred a few times. V is TRBV6-6 and J is TRBJ2-5, with 9 bases matching TRBD2. CDR1 and CDR2 (germline): MNHNY, SVGAGI (reference sequence). The CDR3 sequence is 17 residues long. J gave up 4 bases and V 2 bases, and 11 bases lay outside the gene matches. The CDR3 spells CASSYTLGAGGGETQYF. The CDR3 coding sequence is TGTGCCAGCAGTTACACCCTGGGGGCGGGGGGGGGAGAGACCCAGTACTTC.

The V gene is TRBV20-1, the J gene TRBJ1-4; a possible D gene is TRBD1 (5 bases). The CDR3 sequence is 16 residues long. V was clipped by 6 bases and J by 8 bases, with 25 bases between them. Germline assignment: CDR1 DFQATT and CDR2 SNEGSKA (reference sequence). Here the CDR3 reads CSAPGTKGVEAEKLFF. The CDR3, as DNA: TGCAGTGCCCCCGGGACGAAGGGAGTAGAGGCCGAAAAACTGTTTTTT.

There are a few counts of this clonotype. This chain links TRBV5-1 with TRBJ1-6; 10 bases align to TRBD1. The CDR3 runs 15 residues. Germline assignment: CDR1 SGHRS and CDR2 YFSETQ. After removal of 5 bases from V and 6 bases from J, the junction contained 5 bases not matched to a gene. This CDR3 is CASRQGTGANSPLHF. CDR3 sequence (DNA): TGCGCCAGCAGACAAGGGACAGGGGCTAATTCACCCCTCCACTTT.

CDR3 nucleotides: TGTGCCAGCAGCCCCAGCAATCGAAACTATGGCTACACCTTC. Its translation: CASSPSNRNYGYTF. The rearrangement joins TRBV7-9 to TRBJ1-2; no clear D gene. CDR3 length: 14 residues. V shed 5 bases and J shed 2 bases, with 12 bases lying between them. The germline CDR1 and CDR2 sequences are SEHNR and FQNEAQ (reference sequence).

The chain is built from TRBV7-2 and TRBJ2-2; 8 positions agree with TRBD1. From germline, CDR1 is SGHTA and CDR2 FQGNSA. Trimming removed 5 bases from V and 5 bases from J; junction bases left unmatched: 7. The CDR3 consists of 15 residues. CDR3 region: CASSSQGAWTGELFF. The CDR3 bases are TGTGCCAGCAGCAGCCAGGGGGCGTGGACCGGGGAGCTGTTTTTT.

V usage is TRBV3-1 and J usage is TRBJ1-4, with TRBD1 as a possible D gene (5 bases). CDR1 is LGHDT, CDR2 YNNKEL, per germline (reference sequence). The CDR3 covers 16 residues. V dropped 1 base and J dropped 6 bases, with 15 bases sitting between them. The CDR3 nucleotides are TGTGCCAGCAGCCAAGTCGGGGAGGGGACTCATGAAAAACTGTTTTTT. Its protein is CASSQVGEGTHEKLFF.

The rearrangement joins TRBV3-1 to TRBJ1-2; TRBD1 agrees at 12 bases. The CDR3 covers 16 residues. V was pared by 3 bases and J by 4 bases, with 6 bases of the junction left unmatched. Germline V gives CDR1 LGHDT, CDR2 YNNKEL (reference sequence). The CDR3 coding sequence is TGTGCCAGCAGCCACGGGACAGGGGGCGCGAGCTATGGCTACACCTTC. Amino acid sequence: CASSHGTGGASYGYTF. Combining the CDR3 with reference TRBV3-1 and TRBJ1-2 gives the whole variable domain DTAVSQTPKYLVTQMGNDKSIKCEQNLGHDTMYWYKQDSKKFLKIMFSYNNKELIINETVPNRFSPKSPDKAHLNLHINSLELGDSAVYFCASSHGTGGASYGYTFGSGTRLTVV.

The table lists this clonotype with many counts. This chain uses TRBV6-5 with TRBJ1-2, with 7 positions matching TRBD1. The CDR3 extends over 14 amino acids. Germline CDR1 reads MNHEY; CDR2 reads SVGAGI. V was clipped by 7 bases and J by 6 bases; unmatched bases: 11. The CDR3: CASNNFRDSHGYTF. As DNA, the CDR3 is TGTGCCAGCAACAATTTCCGGGACAGTCATGGCTACACCTTC.

This chain joins TRBV5-1 and TRBJ2-2; D uncertain. CDR1 is SGHRS and CDR2 is YFSETQ in the germline V gene. The CDR3 spans 17 residues. The V gene lost 0 bases and the J gene lost 0 bases, with 12 bases spanning the gap. CDR3 in DNA: TGCGCCAGCAGCTTGGCCTACAACCATACGAACACCGGGGAGCTGTTTTTT. Translation: CASSLAYNHTNTGELFF.

This clonotype came up many times. Written as DNA, the CDR3 is TGTGCCAGCGGTACACAGGGGGCAAATGGCTACACCTTC. Protein: CASGTQGANGYTF. The chain joins TRBV6-5 to TRBJ1-2, with 9 bases matching TRBD1. With V trimmed by 8 bases and J by 6 bases, 7 bases remained unmatched. The germline V gene has CDR1 MNHEY and CDR2 SVGAGI. The CDR3 is made up of 13 amino acids.

This chain joins TRBV28 and TRBJ2-7; 8 positions agree with TRBD1. The CDR3 runs to 16 residues. The trim removed 2 bases at V and 1 base at J, leaving 7 bases unmatched. The germline V gene has CDR1 MDHEN and CDR2 SYDVKM. The CDR3 coding sequence is TGTGCCAGCAGTTTAGTAGGGCGACAGGGGTCCTACGAGCAGTACTTC. It translates to CASSLVGRQGSYEQYF.

The CDR3 is CASQSGGGQETQFF. CDR3 nucleotide sequence: TGCGCCTCCCAGAGTGGCGGGGGCCAAGAGACCCAGTTCTTC. The V and J genes are TRBV5-1 and TRBJ2-1; D is perhaps TRBD2 (7 bases). This CDR3 region has 14 residues. Germline V gives CDR1 SGHRS, CDR2 YFSETQ. V gave up 10 bases and J gave up 13 bases, with 27 bases separating them. Using reference TRBV5-1 and TRBJ2-1 for the parts outside the CDR3, the full variable domain is KAGVTQTPRYLIKTRGQQVTLSCSPISGHRSVSWYQQTPGQGLQFLFEYFSETQRNKGNFPGRFSGRQFSNSRSEMNVSTLELGDSALYLCASQSGGGQETQFFGPGTRLTVL.

The chain employs TRBV30 and TRBJ2-1; TRBD2 matches 10 bases. Germline CDR1 GTSNPN, CDR2 SVGIG (reference sequence). The trim removed 4 bases at V and 3 bases at J, leaving 12 bases unmatched. This CDR3 contains 17 residues. CDR3 sequence: CAWTGPSGSPLYNEQFF. The CDR3 DNA sequence: TGTGCCTGGACAGGGCCTAGCGGGAGCCCTCTCTACAATGAGCAGTTCTTC. Looking up the rest from reference TRBV30 and TRBJ2-1 gives the full variable domain: SQTIHQWPATLVQPVGSPLSLECTVEGTSNPNLYWYRQAAGRGLQLLFYSVGIGQISSEVPQNLSASRPQDRQFILSSKKLLLSDSGFYLCAWTGPSGSPLYNEQFFGPGTRLTVL.

The chain combines TRBV11-2 with TRBJ2-5; 7 nucleotides agree with TRBD1. The CDR3 length is 15 residues. The germline gives CDR1 SGHAT, CDR2 FQNNGV. With V trimmed by 6 bases and J by 11 bases, 18 bases remained unmatched. CDR3 protein: CASRPQGHLYDEQYF. The DNA of the CDR3 is TGTGCCAGCAGGCCACAGGGGCACCTCTACGATGAGCAGTACTTC. The full variable domain, completed using reference TRBV11-2 and TRBJ2-5, is EAGVAQSPRYKIIEKRQSVAFWCNPISGHATLYWYQQILGQGPKLLIQFQNNGVVDDSQLPKDRFSAERLKGVDSTLKIQPAKLEDSAVYLCASRPQGHLYDEQYFGPGTRLLVL.

This clonotype occurred once. The chain couples TRBV7-3 to TRBJ2-5; D may be TRBD2 (7 bases). The germline gives CDR1 SGHTA, CDR2 FQGTGA. This CDR3 is built from 15 residues. V lost 5 bases and J lost 0, with 13 bases in between. The CDR3 loop reads CASSPGGHNQETQYF. Here the CDR3 DNA reads TGTGCCAGCAGCCCGGGGGGACACAACCAAGAGACCCAGTACTTC.

This clonotype was found many times. The chain has TRBV5-1 and TRBJ1-1; TRBD1 agrees at 7 bases. The CDR3 extends over 13 amino acids. Germline V CDR1 and CDR2: SGHRS, YFSETQ. V shed 6 bases and J 5 bases; nucleotides not matched to a gene: 7. CDR3 sequence reads: CASKVQGVTEAFF. For the CDR3, the DNA is TGCGCCAGCAAGGTCCAGGGGGTGACTGAAGCTTTCTTT.

This clonotype appeared a few times. V is TRBV7-2 and J is TRBJ2-2; a weak D match, TRBD2 (7 bases). The V and J ends lost 6 bases and 6 bases respectively, with 17 bases between them. Germline values: CDR1 SGHTA, CDR2 FQGNSA. This CDR3 contains 15 residues. In nucleotides, the CDR3 is TGTGCCAGCAGAATGGGGGGGGGCCCATCCGGGGAGCTGTTTTTT. Protein: CASRMGGGPSGELFF.

Ten or more counts support this clonotype. The chain combines TRBV12-3 or TRBV12-4 with TRBJ1-2; possibly TRBD1 for D (5 bases). The CDR3 spans 13 residues. The V end lost 5 bases, the J end lost 4 bases, and 11 bases lay between the germline ends. CDR3 sequence (DNA): TGTGCCAGCAGTCCCCGGGACCGCTATGGCTACACCTTC. Protein product: CASSPRDRYGYTF.

V and J are TRBV6-1 and TRBJ2-5; unclear D gene. The ends were cut back, 2 bases at V and 1 base at J, with 11 bases in the middle. The V gene's germline CDR1 is MNHNS and CDR2 SASEGT. There are 15 residues in the CDR3. CDR3 DNA: TGTGCCAGCAGTGAACAGCTACAATCCCAAGAGACCCAGTACTTC. Its translation is CASSEQLQSQETQYF.

Comments on this clonotype: This may stem from a read error, because a much larger clone lies one nucleotide away. The chain combines TRBV6-6 with TRBJ2-3, with D possibly being TRBD2 (5 bases). CDR3 size: 16 residues. From germline, CDR1 is MNHNY and CDR2 SVGAGI (reference sequence). The DNA of the CDR3 is TGTGCCGGCAGTTACGGGGTTCTAGCCATGTCGGATACGCAGTATTTT. Translating it yields CAGSYGVLAMSDTQYF.

The chain employs TRBV11-2 and TRBJ2-3, with D possibly matching TRBD2 (6 bases). Per germline, CDR1 SGHAT and CDR2 FQNNGV. V lost 4 bases and J 4 bases, leaving 21 bases between the germline ends. The CDR3 runs 17 residues. The CDR3: CASSYGAGGSSADTQYF. The CDR3, as DNA: TGTGCCAGCAGCTATGGAGCGGGTGGAAGTTCGGCAGATACGCAGTATTTT.

The chain joins TRBV7-9 to TRBJ2-7; weak D call: TRBD1 (6 bases). With the DNA end fitting TRBJ2-5 better, the J assignment may be wrong. Germline CDR1 reads SEHNR; CDR2 reads FQNEAQ (reference sequence). The CDR3 is 15 amino acids. The CDR3 sequence is CASSNLSDRKGTQYF. For the CDR3, the DNA is TGTGCCAGCAGCAACCTCTCGGACAGAAAAGGGACCCAGTACTTC.